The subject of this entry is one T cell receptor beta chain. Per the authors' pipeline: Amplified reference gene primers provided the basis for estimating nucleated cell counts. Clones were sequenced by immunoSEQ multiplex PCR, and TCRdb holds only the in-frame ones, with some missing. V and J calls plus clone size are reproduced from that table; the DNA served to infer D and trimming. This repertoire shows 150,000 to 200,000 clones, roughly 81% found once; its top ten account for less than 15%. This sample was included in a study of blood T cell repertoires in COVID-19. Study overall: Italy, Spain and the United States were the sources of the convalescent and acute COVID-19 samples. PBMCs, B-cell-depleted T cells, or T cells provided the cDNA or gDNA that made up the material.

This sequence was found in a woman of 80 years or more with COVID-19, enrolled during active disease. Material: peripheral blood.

CDR3 DNA sequence: TGCGCCAGCAGCCAAGATTCAGACAGGGGGGACACTGAAGCTTTCTTT. Protein sequence: CASSQDSDRGDTEAFF. The V gene is TRBV4-3, the J gene TRBJ1-1, with 9 bases that match TRBD1. V lost 0 bases, J lost 3 bases, and 5 bases stayed unmatched. CDR1 and CDR2 (germline): LGHNA, YSLEER. The CDR3 has 16 residues.